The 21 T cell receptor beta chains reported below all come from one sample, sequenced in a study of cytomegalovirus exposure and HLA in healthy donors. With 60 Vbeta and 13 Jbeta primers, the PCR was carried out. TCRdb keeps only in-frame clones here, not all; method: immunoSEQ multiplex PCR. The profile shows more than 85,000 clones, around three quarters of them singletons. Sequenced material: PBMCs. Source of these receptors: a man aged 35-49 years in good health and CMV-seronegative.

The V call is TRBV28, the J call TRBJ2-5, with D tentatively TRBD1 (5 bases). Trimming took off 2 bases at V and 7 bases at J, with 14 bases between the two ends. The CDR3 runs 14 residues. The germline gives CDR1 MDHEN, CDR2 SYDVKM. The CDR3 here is CASSLGVRVGTQYF. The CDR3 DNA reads TGTGCCAGCAGTTTAGGTGTCAGGGTCGGGACCCAGTACTTC.

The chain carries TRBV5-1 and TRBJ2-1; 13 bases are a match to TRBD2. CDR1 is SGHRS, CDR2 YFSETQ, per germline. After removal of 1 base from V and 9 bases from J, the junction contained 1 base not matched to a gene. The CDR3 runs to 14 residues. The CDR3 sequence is CASSLTSGRVEQFF. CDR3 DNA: TGCGCCAGCAGCTTGACTAGCGGGAGGGTTGAGCAGTTCTTC.

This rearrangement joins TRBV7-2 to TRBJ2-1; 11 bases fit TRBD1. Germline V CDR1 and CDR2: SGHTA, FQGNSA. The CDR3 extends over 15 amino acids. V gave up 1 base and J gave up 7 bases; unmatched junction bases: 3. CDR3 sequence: CASSLGTGGGNEQFF. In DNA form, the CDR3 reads TGTGCCAGCAGCTTAGGGACAGGGGGCGGGAATGAGCAGTTCTTC.

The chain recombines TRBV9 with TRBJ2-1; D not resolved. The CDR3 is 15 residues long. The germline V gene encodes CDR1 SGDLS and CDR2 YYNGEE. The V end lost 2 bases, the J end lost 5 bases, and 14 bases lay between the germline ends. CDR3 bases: TGTGCCAGCAGCGTTGTTGGAGTTTCCCACAATGAGCAGTTCTTC. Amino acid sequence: CASSVVGVSHNEQFF. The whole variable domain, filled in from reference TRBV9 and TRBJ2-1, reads DSGVTQTPKHLITATGQRVTLRCSPRSGDLSVYWYQQSLDQGLQFLIQYYNGEERAKGNILERFSAQQFPDLHSELNLSSLELGDSALYFCASSVVGVSHNEQFFGPGTRLTVL.

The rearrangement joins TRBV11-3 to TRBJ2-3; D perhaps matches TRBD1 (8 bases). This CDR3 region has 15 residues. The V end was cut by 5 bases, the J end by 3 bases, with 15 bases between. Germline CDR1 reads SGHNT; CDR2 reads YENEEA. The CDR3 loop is CASSTGGGATDTQYF. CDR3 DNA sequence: TGTGCCAGCAGCACAGGGGGGGGAGCAACAGATACGCAGTATTTT.

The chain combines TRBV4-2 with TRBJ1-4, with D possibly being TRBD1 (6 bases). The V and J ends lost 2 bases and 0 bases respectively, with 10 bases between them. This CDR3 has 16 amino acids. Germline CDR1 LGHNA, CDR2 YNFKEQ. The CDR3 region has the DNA TGTGCCAGCAGCCAATCATACAGGGCAACTAATGAAAAACTGTTTTTT. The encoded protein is CASSQSYRATNEKLFF.

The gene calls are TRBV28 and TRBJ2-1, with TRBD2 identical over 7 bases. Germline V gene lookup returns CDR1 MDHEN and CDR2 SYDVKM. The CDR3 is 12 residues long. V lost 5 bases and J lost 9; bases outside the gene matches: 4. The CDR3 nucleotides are TGTGCCAGCAGTACCACGGGGGGTGAGCAGTTCTTC. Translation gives CASSTTGGEQFF.

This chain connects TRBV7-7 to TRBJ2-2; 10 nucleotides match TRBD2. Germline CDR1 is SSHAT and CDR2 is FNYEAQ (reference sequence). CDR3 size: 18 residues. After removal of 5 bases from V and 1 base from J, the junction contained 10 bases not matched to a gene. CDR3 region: CASSPTPRTSGNTGELFF. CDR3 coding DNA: TGTGCCAGCAGCCCGACCCCGAGGACTAGCGGGAACACCGGGGAGCTGTTTTTT. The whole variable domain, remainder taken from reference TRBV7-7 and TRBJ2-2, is GAGVSQSPRYKVTKRGQDVTLRCDPISSHATLYWYQQALGQGPEFLTYFNYEAQPDKSGLPSDRFSAERPEGSISTLTIQRTEQRDSAMYRCASSPTPRTSGNTGELFFGEGSRLTVL.

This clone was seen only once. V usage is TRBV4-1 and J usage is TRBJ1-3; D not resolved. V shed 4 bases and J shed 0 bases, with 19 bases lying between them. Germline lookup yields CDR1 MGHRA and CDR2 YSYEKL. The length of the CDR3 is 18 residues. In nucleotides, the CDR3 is TGCGCCAGCAGCCTCCGAATTGGGCAGGTCCTCTCTGGAAACACCATATATTTT. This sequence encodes CASSLRIGQVLSGNTIYF.

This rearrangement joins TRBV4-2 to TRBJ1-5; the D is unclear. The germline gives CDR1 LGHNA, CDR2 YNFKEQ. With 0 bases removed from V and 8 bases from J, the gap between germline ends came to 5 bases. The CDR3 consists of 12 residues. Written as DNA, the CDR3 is TGTGCCAGCAGCCAAGATGGAGAGCCCCAGCATTTT. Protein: CASSQDGEPQHF.

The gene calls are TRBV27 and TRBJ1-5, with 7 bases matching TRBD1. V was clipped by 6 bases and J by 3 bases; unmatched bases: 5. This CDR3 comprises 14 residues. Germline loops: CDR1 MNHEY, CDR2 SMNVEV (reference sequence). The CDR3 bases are TGTGCCAGCAGCCTAGGGGGCATCAATCAGCCCCAGCATTTT. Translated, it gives CASSLGGINQPQHF.

The CDR3 nucleotides read TGTGCCAGCAGTTACTCGAGCGGTGGAACTGAAGCTTTCTTT. Protein sequence: CASSYSSGGTEAFF. J is TRBJ1-1 and V is TRBV6-5, with no clear D. Germline V gene data show CDR1 as MNHEY and CDR2 as SVGAGI. The CDR3 has 14 amino acids. Trimming stripped 0 bases from V and 5 bases from J, with 10 bases between.

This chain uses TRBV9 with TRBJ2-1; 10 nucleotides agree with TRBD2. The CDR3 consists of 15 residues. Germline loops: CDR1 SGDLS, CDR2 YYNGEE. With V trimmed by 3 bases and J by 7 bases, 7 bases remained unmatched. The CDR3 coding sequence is TGTGCCAGCAGCGGAAGCGGGGGGGCTGGGAATGAGCAGTTCTTC. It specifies CASSGSGGAGNEQFF. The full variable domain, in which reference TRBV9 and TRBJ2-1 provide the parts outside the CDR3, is DSGVTQTPKHLITATGQRVTLRCSPRSGDLSVYWYQQSLDQGLQFLIQYYNGEERAKGNILERFSAQQFPDLHSELNLSSLELGDSALYFCASSGSGGAGNEQFFGPGTRLTVL.

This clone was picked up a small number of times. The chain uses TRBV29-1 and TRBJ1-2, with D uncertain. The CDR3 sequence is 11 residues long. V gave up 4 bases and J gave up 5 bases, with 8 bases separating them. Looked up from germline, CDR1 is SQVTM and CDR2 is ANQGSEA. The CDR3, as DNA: TGCAGCGTTGGAGCGGCATATGGCTACACCTTC. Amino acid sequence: CSVGAAYGYTF.

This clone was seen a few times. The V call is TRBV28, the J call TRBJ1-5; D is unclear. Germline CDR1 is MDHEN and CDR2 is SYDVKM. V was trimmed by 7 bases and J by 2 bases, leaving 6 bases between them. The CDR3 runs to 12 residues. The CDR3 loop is CASNSGNQPQHF. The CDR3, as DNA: TGTGCCAGCAATTCTGGCAATCAGCCCCAGCATTTT.

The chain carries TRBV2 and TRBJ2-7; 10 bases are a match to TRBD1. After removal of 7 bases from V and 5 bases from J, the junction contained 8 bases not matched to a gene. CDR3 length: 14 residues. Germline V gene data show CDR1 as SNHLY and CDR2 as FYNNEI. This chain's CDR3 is CASIRDRGTHEQYF. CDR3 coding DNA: TGTGCCAGCATCCGGGACAGGGGTACTCACGAGCAGTACTTC.

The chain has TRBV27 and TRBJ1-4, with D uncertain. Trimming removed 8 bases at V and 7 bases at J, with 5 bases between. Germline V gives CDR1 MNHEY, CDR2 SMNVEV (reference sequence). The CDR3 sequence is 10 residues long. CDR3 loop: CASHVEKLFF. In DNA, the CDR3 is TGTGCCAGCCATGTTGAAAAACTGTTTTTT.

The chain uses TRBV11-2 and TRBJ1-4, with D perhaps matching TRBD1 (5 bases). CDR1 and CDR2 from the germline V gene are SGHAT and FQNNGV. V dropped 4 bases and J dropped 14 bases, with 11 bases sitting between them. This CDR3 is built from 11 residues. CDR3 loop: CASSSGQGLFF. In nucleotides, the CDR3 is TGTGCCAGCAGCTCCGGACAAGGGCTGTTTTTT.

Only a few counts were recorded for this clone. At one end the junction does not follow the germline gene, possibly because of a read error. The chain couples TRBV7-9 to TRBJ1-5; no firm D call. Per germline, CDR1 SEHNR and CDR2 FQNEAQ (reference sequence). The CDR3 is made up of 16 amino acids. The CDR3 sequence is CSSSLASGRSNQPQHF. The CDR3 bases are TGTTCCAGCAGCTTAGCGTCCGGGAGAAGCAATCAGCCCCAGCATTTT.

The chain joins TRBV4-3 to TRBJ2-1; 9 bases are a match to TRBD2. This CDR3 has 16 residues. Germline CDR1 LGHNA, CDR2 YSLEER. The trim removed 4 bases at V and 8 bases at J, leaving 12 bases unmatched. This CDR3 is CASSPVSGSSGDEQFF. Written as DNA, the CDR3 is TGCGCCAGCAGCCCCGTTAGCGGGAGTTCAGGCGATGAGCAGTTCTTC.

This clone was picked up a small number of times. CDR3 sequence (DNA): TGTGCCAGCAGCCCTCACGGGGTCCACTACGAGCAGTACTTC. Translating gives CASSPHGVHYEQYF. The chain has TRBV14 and TRBJ2-7, with D possibly being TRBD2 (5 bases). V was shortened by 4 bases and J by 3 bases, with 13 bases between the two germline ends. Germline CDR1 and CDR2: SGHDN and FVKESK. The CDR3 length is 14 residues.